This TCR beta chain was obtained from a study of identical twins. V was trimmed by 4 bases and J by 4 bases, leaving 13 bases between them. The length of the CDR3 is 15 residues. Germline CDR1 and CDR2: SGHTA and FQGTGA. This clonotype was picked up a small number of times. The antigen remains unidentified. Study findings and constraints: Memory repertoires showed no such pattern, whereas abundant cord blood beta clonotypes carried fewer insertions. Less excess twin sharing appeared in beta out-of-frame sequences.

TCRdb re-derived calls from the 5' RACE reads in MiXCR, one entry per CDR3 protein. The sample shows around 510,000 distinct CDR3 sequences, approximately 14% of them seen only once. In addition, the sample was reused for a study of yellow fever vaccine responses in identical twins.

The receptor was isolated from a woman between 18 and 30 years old in good health. V and J are TRBV7-3 and TRBJ2-2; possibly TRBD1 for D (6 bases). Material for sequencing was CD4+ T cells sorted from blood. The CDR3 here is CASSYTGPGTGELFF. CDR3 nucleotides: TGTGCCAGCAGCTACACAGGGCCCGGCACCGGGGAGCTGTTTTTT.